One sample yielded the 30 T cell receptor beta chains listed below, sequenced in a study of a mutant IDH1 vaccine in newly diagnosed glioma. Time point: baseline, week 1 (first vaccination visit). Treatment of the sample: pre-vaccination baseline after standard-of-care therapy. Using immunoSEQ multiplex PCR, the repertoire was profiled, and TCRdb retains in-frame clones only, with some absent. Of tens of thousands of clones detected, 83% appear once; the ten largest clones hold 7% to 8%. Here the sequenced sample was PBMCs, taken from a glioma patient treated with radiotherapy, temozolomide or both. Source of these receptors: a woman aged 45-65 years with glioma.

The gene calls are TRBV19 and TRBJ2-7, with 7 bases aligning to TRBD1. Trimming at V came to 3 bases and at J to 0 bases, leaving 2 bases not matched to a gene. The germline V gene has CDR1 LNHDA and CDR2 SQIVND (reference sequence). The CDR3 is made up of 14 amino acids. The CDR3 region has the DNA TGTGCCAGTAGTATGGGGGACAGCTCCTACGAGCAGTACTTC. Protein: CASSMGDSSYEQYF.

This clone was seen a few times. V and J are TRBV4-3 and TRBJ2-1, with D unclear. Trimming left V 3 bases short and J 10 bases short, with 10 bases between. Germline V gene sequence: CDR1 LGHNA, CDR2 YSLEER. CDR3 length equals 12 residues. The CDR3 DNA reads TGCGCCAGCAGCCAGCAAGCAGGCGAGCAGTTCTTC. It yields the protein CASSQQAGEQFF.

This clone was seen more than once but under ten times. The chain joins TRBV2 to TRBJ1-2, with D possibly being TRBD1 (6 bases). The germline V gene encodes CDR1 SNHLY and CDR2 FYNNEI. This CDR3 is 14 amino acids long. V was cut by 6 bases and J by 7 bases, with 18 bases left in between. The CDR3 bases are TGTGCCAGCAGCTCCGCGACAGGCTTGAGTGGCTACACCTTC. Translation: CASSSATGLSGYTF.

Relative to its sample, this clone is medium-sized. This chain joins TRBV6-1 and TRBJ2-5; 10 nucleotides align to TRBD1. Per the germline V gene, CDR1 is MNHNS and CDR2 is SASEGT. CDR3 size: 14 residues. V dropped 6 bases and J dropped 5; count of bases not matched to a gene: 6. The CDR3 DNA is TGTGCCAGCAGGGAGGGACAGGGGTGGGAGACCCAGTACTTC. Its protein is CASREGQGWETQYF.

The rearrangement uses TRBV7-9 and TRBJ1-1; D is possibly TRBD1 (6 bases). This CDR3 has 16 amino acids. The V end was cut by 7 bases, the J end by 1 base, with 19 bases between. CDR1 and CDR2 from the germline V gene are SEHNR and FQNEAQ (reference sequence). CDR3 in DNA: TGTGCCAGCACCCTAGGGGGGGGCGCAGGGAACACTGAAGCTTTCTTT. Translating it yields CASTLGGGAGNTEAFF.

This clone was counted between two and nine times. This chain uses TRBV6-4 with TRBJ1-6; TRBD1 is a possible D gene (5 bases). The CDR3 is 13 amino acids. Germline assignment: CDR1 MRHNA and CDR2 SNTAGT. V shed 6 bases and J shed 10 bases, with 13 bases lying between them. CDR3 amino acids: CASRSQEGSPLHF. The CDR3 bases are TGTGCCAGCAGGAGCCAGGAGGGGTCACCCCTCCACTTT.

This sequence joins TRBV6-1 and TRBJ2-1, with 9 nucleotides matching TRBD1. V lost 2 bases to trimming and J lost 15 bases; unmatched junction nucleotides: 8. Germline CDR1 is MNHNS and CDR2 is SASEGT. The CDR3 loop spans 13 amino acids. CDR3 residues: CASSELETGGLFF. The CDR3 nucleotides are TGTGCCAGCAGTGAATTGGAGACAGGGGGGTTGTTCTTC.

The chain couples TRBV4-3 to TRBJ1-4; 9 nucleotides agree with TRBD1. J was trimmed by 8 bases and V by 3 bases; bases with no gene match: 13. CDR3 size: 17 residues. CDR1 is LGHNA, CDR2 YSLEER, per germline. The CDR3: CASSQGTGKVGREKLFF. CDR3 DNA sequence: TGCGCCAGCAGCCAGGGGACAGGGAAAGTTGGTAGGGAAAAACTGTTTTTT.

The V and J genes are TRBV5-4 and TRBJ1-1; D is possibly TRBD1 (5 bases). V gave up 4 bases and J gave up 1 base, with 14 bases separating them. The CDR3 length is 15 residues. Per the germline V gene, CDR1 is SGHNT and CDR2 is YYREEE (reference sequence). The CDR3 nucleotides are TGTGCCAGCAGCCGCCCTCCGGGGCAGAACACTGAAGCTTTCTTT. The encoded protein is CASSRPPGQNTEAFF.

CDR3: CASSLKVTENTEAFF. Written as DNA, the CDR3 is TGTGCCAGCAGCTTAAAAGTTACCGAGAACACTGAAGCTTTCTTT. The genes are TRBV7-3 and TRBJ1-1; D remains ambiguous. The germline CDR1 and CDR2 sequences are SGHTA and FQGTGA. Trimming removed 1 base at V and 1 base at J, with 10 bases between. This CDR3 spans 15 amino acids.

The sample holds a few counts of this clone. The V gene is TRBV19, the J gene TRBJ1-1; the D gene is possibly TRBD1 (5 bases). The germline V gene has CDR1 LNHDA and CDR2 SQIVND (reference sequence). The V and J ends lost 6 bases and 1 base respectively, with 6 bases between them. This CDR3 has 12 residues. The CDR3 reads CASRDKNTEAFF. CDR3 DNA sequence: TGTGCCAGTAGGGACAAGAACACTGAAGCTTTCTTT.

The CDR3 region is CASSPPGLAGGHETQYF. For the CDR3, the DNA is TGTGCCAGCAGTCCACCGGGACTAGCGGGGGGGCACGAGACCCAGTACTTC. The genes are TRBV2 and TRBJ2-5, with 16 bases fitting TRBD2. This CDR3 is built from 17 residues. From germline, CDR1 is SNHLY and CDR2 FYNNEI. After removal of 5 bases from V and 5 bases from J, the junction contained 8 bases not matched to a gene.

CDR3 loop: CASSKDRGRTYPNTGELFF. The CDR3 DNA follows: TGTGCCAGCAGCAAAGACAGGGGAAGAACCTACCCGAACACCGGGGAGCTGTTTTTT. The rearrangement links TRBV27 to TRBJ2-2, with 8 positions matching TRBD1. Germline CDR1 is MNHEY and CDR2 is SMNVEV (reference sequence). V was pared by 6 bases and J by 0 bases, with 15 bases of the junction left unmatched. The CDR3 totals 19 residues.

The CDR3 loop is CASSHFGTLSSYEQYF. In DNA, the CDR3 is TGTGCCAGCAGCCACTTCGGGACCCTGAGCTCCTACGAGCAGTACTTC. V and J are TRBV7-2 and TRBJ2-7; TRBD1 or TRBD2 may be the D gene (5 bases each). V gave up 5 bases and J gave up 0 bases, with 17 bases separating them. This CDR3 contains 16 residues. Germline V CDR1 and CDR2: SGHTA, FQGNSA. The full variable domain, completed using reference TRBV7-2 and TRBJ2-7, is GAGVSQSPSNKVTEKGKDVELRCDPISGHTALYWYRQSLGQGLEFLIYFQGNSAPDKSGLPSDRFSAERTGGSVSTLTIQRTQQEDSAVYLCASSHFGTLSSYEQYFGPGTRLTVT.

This rearrangement joins TRBV7-2 to TRBJ2-3, with D tentatively TRBD1 or TRBD2 (6 bases each). CDR3 length: 15 residues. V was shortened by 5 bases and J by 4 bases, with 16 bases between the two germline ends. Germline loops: CDR1 SGHTA, CDR2 FQGNSA. The CDR3 DNA is TGTGCCAGCAGCCAATTCCCTAGGGGGGCAGATACGCAGTATTTT. Translating gives CASSQFPRGADTQYF.

The gene calls are TRBV7-6 and TRBJ2-7, with D maybe TRBD1 (6 bases). Trimming pared 6 bases from V and 0 bases from J, leaving 18 bases between. The germline gives CDR1 SGHVS, CDR2 FNYEAQ. This CDR3 has 16 residues. In DNA, the CDR3 is TGTGCCAGCAGTTCTAACACAGGGACCTCCTCCTACGAGCAGTACTTC. The encoded protein is CASSSNTGTSSYEQYF. The complete variable domain, with remaining parts taken from reference TRBV7-6 and TRBJ2-7, reads GAGVSQSPRYKVTKRGQDVALRCDPISGHVSLYWYRQALGQGPEFLTYFNYEAQQDKSGLPNDRFSAERPEGSISTLTIQRTEQRDSAMYRCASSSNTGTSSYEQYFGPGTRLTVT.

The chain links TRBV5-1 to TRBJ2-3; D is perhaps TRBD2 (5 bases). This CDR3 is built from 18 residues. With 0 bases removed from V and 2 bases from J, the gap between germline ends came to 19 bases. Germline CDR1 SGHRS, CDR2 YFSETQ. CDR3 coding DNA: TGCGCCAGCAGCTTGGCAGCGGCGCGTCCGACCTACACAGATACGCAGTATTTT. It is translated as CASSLAAARPTYTDTQYF. Full variable domain (missing parts from reference TRBV5-1 and TRBJ2-3): KAGVTQTPRYLIKTRGQQVTLSCSPISGHRSVSWYQQTPGQGLQFLFEYFSETQRNKGNFPGRFSGRQFSNSRSEMNVSTLELGDSALYLCASSLAAARPTYTDTQYFGPGTRLTVL.

This chain connects TRBV25-1 to TRBJ1-2; possibly TRBD1 for D (5 bases). The CDR3 has 13 residues. Germline CDR1 reads MGHDK; CDR2 reads SYGVNS. V was shortened by 2 bases and J by 5 bases, with 9 bases between the two germline ends. CDR3 residues: CASSEMGGYGYTF. CDR3 in DNA: TGTGCCAGCAGTGAAATGGGGGGTTATGGCTACACCTTC.

The V and J genes are TRBV4-1 and TRBJ2-5; 11 positions agree with TRBD2. This CDR3 is 15 amino acids long. Per germline, CDR1 MGHRA and CDR2 YSYEKL. The ends lost 2 bases at V and 4 bases at J; junction bases unmatched: 3. The CDR3 is CASSQPGLAVETQYF. CDR3 nucleotides: TGCGCCAGCAGCCAACCGGGACTAGCGGTAGAGACCCAGTACTTC.

The J gene is TRBJ2-3, the V gene TRBV5-6; D remains unclear. Between the trimmed V and J ends, which lost 3 bases and 6 bases, there was a span of 11 bases. CDR3 size: 13 residues. Germline CDR1 SGHDT, CDR2 YYEEEE. The DNA of the CDR3 is TGTGCCAGCAGCTCCGCTTTAGCCGATACGCAGTATTTT. Translation: CASSSALADTQYF.

The genes are TRBV7-9 and TRBJ2-4; D may be TRBD2 (5 bases). Germline V lookup: CDR1 SEHNR, CDR2 FQNEAQ (reference sequence). This CDR3 is 16 amino acids long. The V end was cut by 3 bases, the J end by 2 bases, with 14 bases between. The CDR3 is CASSLSGYGSKNIQYF. In nucleotides, the CDR3 is TGTGCCAGCAGCTTGTCGGGGTATGGGTCCAAAAACATTCAGTACTTC.

This chain uses TRBV28 with TRBJ1-2; D is unclear. CDR3 length: 13 residues. Deletions cut 6 bases from V and 1 base from J, with 9 bases between. CDR1 and CDR2 (germline): MDHEN, SYDVKM. Here the CDR3 DNA reads TGTGCCAGCAGGATAACAGTTAACTATGGCTACACCTTC. This encodes CASRITVNYGYTF.

J is TRBJ2-1 and V is TRBV2; 9 bases are shared with TRBD2. V lost 5 bases to trimming and J lost 7 bases; unmatched junction nucleotides: 9. This CDR3 region has 15 residues. The germline V gene encodes CDR1 SNHLY and CDR2 FYNNEI. CDR3 DNA sequence: TGTGCCAGCAGTTCGAGCGGGGGGAGGGTTAATGAGCAGTTCTTC. Translated, it gives CASSSSGGRVNEQFF.

The rearrangement links TRBV6-5 to TRBJ2-1, with 7 bases that match TRBD1. Germline V gene sequence: CDR1 MNHEY, CDR2 SVGAGI. This CDR3 has 11 amino acids. J lost 11 bases, V lost 4 bases, and 2 bases had no gene match. The CDR3 sequence: CASSLGQQQFF. Written as DNA, the CDR3 is TGTGCCAGCAGTTTGGGACAGCAGCAGTTCTTC.

The chain recombines TRBV9 with TRBJ1-5; 11 bases are shared with TRBD1. Germline loops: CDR1 SGDLS, CDR2 YYNGEE. The CDR3 extends over 15 amino acids. V lost 2 bases to trimming and J lost 3 bases; unmatched junction nucleotides: 1. The CDR3, as DNA: TGTGCCAGCAGCGTCGGACAGGGGGCCAATCAGCCCCAGCATTTT. This codes for CASSVGQGANQPQHF.

The table lists this clone with a count of one. V and J are TRBV6-5 and TRBJ1-3; D may be TRBD1 (5 bases). This CDR3 spans 15 amino acids. V gave up 0 bases and J gave up 2 bases, with 8 bases separating them. Germline V gives CDR1 MNHEY, CDR2 SVGAGI. CDR3 amino acids: CASSYSFRAGNTIYF. The CDR3 coding sequence is TGTGCCAGCAGTTACTCTTTCAGGGCTGGAAACACCATATATTTT.

This clone was recorded once. The V call is TRBV5-6, the J call TRBJ1-4; D not resolved. Germline-derived CDR1 and CDR2 are SGHDT and YYEEEE. The CDR3 extends over 15 amino acids. V dropped 1 base and J dropped 5 bases, with 12 bases sitting between them. CDR3 in DNA: TGTGCCAGCAGCTTGCTCGGACGAGAAAATGAAAAACTGTTTTTT. Translating gives CASSLLGRENEKLFF.

The V call is TRBV6-1, the J call TRBJ2-7; TRBD1 agrees at 7 bases. The CDR3 runs to 13 residues. Germline V gene lookup returns CDR1 MNHNS and CDR2 SASEGT. The junction had 6 bases not matched to a gene; V was cut back by 7 bases and J by 3 bases. This CDR3 is CASTRGQHYEQYF. The CDR3 DNA reads TGTGCCAGCACCAGGGGACAGCACTACGAGCAGTACTTC.

J is TRBJ2-2 and V is TRBV5-1; no clear D gene. The V and J ends lost 0 bases and 2 bases respectively, with 11 bases between them. Germline-derived CDR1 and CDR2 are SGHRS and YFSETQ. CDR3 length equals 16 residues. In nucleotides, the CDR3 is TGCGCCAGCAGCTTGGATGGTCTGACCAACACCGGGGAGCTGTTTTTT. Protein sequence: CASSLDGLTNTGELFF.

The gene calls are TRBV2 and TRBJ1-1; D is perhaps TRBD1 (5 bases). CDR3 size: 14 residues. Germline-derived CDR1 and CDR2 are SNHLY and FYNNEI. V was clipped by 8 bases and J by 3 bases, with 16 bases between them. The CDR3 sequence is CASGREGRDTEAFF. CDR3 nucleotide sequence: TGTGCCAGCGGCCGGGAGGGGCGGGACACTGAAGCTTTCTTT.